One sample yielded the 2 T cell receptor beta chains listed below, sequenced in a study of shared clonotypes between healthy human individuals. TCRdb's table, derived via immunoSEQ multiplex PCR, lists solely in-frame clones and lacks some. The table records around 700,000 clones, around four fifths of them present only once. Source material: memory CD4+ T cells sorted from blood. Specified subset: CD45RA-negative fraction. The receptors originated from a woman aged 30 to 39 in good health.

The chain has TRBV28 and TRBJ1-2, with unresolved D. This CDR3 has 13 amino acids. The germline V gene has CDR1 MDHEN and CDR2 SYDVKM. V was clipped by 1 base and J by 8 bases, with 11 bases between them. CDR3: CASSLLGIDGYTF. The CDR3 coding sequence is TGTGCCAGCAGTTTATTGGGCATTGACGGCTACACCTTC.

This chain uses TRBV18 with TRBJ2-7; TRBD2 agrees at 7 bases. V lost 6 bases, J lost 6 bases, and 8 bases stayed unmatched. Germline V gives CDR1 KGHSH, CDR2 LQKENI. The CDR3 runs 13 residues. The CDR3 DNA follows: TGTGCCAGCTCGGGGGAGGGCCCTCTCGAGCAGTACTTC. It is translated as CASSGEGPLEQYF. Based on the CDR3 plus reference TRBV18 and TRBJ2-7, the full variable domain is NAGVMQNPRHLVRRRGQEARLRCSPMKGHSHVYWYRQLPEEGLKFMVYLQKENIIDESGMPKERFSAEFPKEGPSILRIQQVVRGDSAAYFCASSGEGPLEQYFGPGTRLTVT.